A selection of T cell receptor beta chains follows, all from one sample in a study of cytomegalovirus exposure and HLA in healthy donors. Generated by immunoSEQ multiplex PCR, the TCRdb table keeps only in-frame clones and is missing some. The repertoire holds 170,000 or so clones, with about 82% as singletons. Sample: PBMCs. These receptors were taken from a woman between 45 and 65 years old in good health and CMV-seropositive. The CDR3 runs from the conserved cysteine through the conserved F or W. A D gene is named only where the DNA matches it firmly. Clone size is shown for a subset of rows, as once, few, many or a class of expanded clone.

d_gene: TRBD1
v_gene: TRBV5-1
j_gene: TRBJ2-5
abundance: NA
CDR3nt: TGCGCCAGCAGCTGGGGACAGGGGCCAGAGACCCAGTACTTC
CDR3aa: CASSWGQGPETQYF

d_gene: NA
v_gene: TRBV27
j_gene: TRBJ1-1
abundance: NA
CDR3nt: TGTGCCAGCAGTTTATCTGGCGGTGGGAACACTGAAGCTTTCTTT
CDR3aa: CASSLSGGGNTEAFF

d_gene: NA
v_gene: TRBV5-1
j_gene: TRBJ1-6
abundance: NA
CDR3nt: TGCGCCAGCAGATCCGGACAGCACAATTCACCCCTCCACTTT
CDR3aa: CASRSGQHNSPLHF

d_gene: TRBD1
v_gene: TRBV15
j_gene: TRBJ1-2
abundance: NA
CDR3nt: TGTGCCACCAGCAACGGACAGGGTTTCGCCTATGGCTACACCTTC
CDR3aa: CATSNGQGFAYGYTF

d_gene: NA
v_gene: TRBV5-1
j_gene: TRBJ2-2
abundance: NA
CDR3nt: TGCGCCAGCAGCGAAATACTAGCCGGGGTGAACACCGGGGAGCTGTTTTTT
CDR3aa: CASSEILAGVNTGELFF

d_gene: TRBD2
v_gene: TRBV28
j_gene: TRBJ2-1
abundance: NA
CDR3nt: TGTGCCAGCAGGGTCGGGGGGGACGCGTACAATGAGCAGTTCTTC
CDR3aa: CASRVGGDAYNEQFF

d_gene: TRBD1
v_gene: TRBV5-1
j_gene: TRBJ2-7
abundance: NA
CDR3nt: TGCGCCAGCAGCTTGGGCCTCGGCGCAGGGGGCTACTACGAGCAGTACTTC
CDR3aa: CASSLGLGAGGYYEQYF

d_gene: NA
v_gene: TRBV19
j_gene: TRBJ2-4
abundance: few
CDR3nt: TGTGCCAGTAGTATAGATCAATCAGGGCTCGGTTGGAACATTCAGTACTTC
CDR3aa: CASSIDQSGLGWNIQYF

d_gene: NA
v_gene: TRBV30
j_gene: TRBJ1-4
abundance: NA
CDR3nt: TGTGCCTGGACCACTTTTACCCGCTACGAAAAACTGTTTTTT
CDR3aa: CAWTTFTRYEKLFF

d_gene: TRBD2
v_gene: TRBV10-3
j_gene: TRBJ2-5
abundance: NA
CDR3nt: TGTGCCATCAGAAGAGGACTAGCCCGGGAGACCCAGTACTTC
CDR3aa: CAIRRGLARETQYF

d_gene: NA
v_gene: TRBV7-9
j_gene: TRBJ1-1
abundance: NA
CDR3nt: TGTGCCAGCAGCGACCCCCCGGGTCCTTCGAACACTGAAGCTTTCTTT
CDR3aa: CASSDPPGPSNTEAFF

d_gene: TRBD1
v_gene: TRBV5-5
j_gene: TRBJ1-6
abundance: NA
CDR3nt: TGTGCCAGCAGCTGGGAATTGACAGGGTCGGGCTCACCCCTCCACTTT
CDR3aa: CASSWELTGSGSPLHF

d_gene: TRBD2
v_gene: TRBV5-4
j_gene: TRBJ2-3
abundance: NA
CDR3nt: TGTGCCAGCACCGTTCAAACCACTAGCGGGGGCACAGATACGCAGTATTTT
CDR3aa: CASTVQTTSGGTDTQYF

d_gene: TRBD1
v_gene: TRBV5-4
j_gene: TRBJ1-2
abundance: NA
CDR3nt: TGTGCCAGCAGCTTGGGTTGGACAGGATCCTATGGCTACACCTTC
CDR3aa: CASSLGWTGSYGYTF

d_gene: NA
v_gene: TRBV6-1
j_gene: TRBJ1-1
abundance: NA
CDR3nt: TGTGCCAGCAGTGAAGCGCTCGGGAGCACTGAAGCTTTCTTT
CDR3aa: CASSEALGSTEAFF

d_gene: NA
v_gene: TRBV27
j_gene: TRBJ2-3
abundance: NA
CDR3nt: TGTGCCAGCAGTTTCCCCGGGACACATGGGGCAGATACGCAGTATTTT
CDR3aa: CASSFPGTHGADTQYF

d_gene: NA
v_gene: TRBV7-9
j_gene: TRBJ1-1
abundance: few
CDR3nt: TGTTCCAGCAGCTCCCCCTCACAGGGAAGGACTGAAGCTTTCTTT
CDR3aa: CSSSSPSQGRTEAFF

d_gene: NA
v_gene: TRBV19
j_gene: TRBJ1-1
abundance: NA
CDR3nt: TGTGCCAGTACGAGGTCGGGGGGCTATTCGACCGAAGCTTTCTTT
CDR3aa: CASTRSGGYSTEAFF

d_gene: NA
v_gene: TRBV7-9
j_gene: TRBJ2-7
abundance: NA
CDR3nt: TGTTCCAGCAGCGTGACTAGAACCTACGAGCAGTACTTC
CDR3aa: CSSSVTRTYEQYF

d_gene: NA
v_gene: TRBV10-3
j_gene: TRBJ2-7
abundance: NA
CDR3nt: TGTGCCATCAACAGCGGTCCGGGAGATCCCTACGAGCAGTACTTC
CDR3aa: CAINSGPGDPYEQYF

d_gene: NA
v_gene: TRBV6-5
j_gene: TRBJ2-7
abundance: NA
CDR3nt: TGTGCCAGCAGAACCTCACAGGTCCCCTACGAGCAGTACTTC
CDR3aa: CASRTSQVPYEQYF

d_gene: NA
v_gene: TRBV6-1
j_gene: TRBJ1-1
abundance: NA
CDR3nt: TGTGCCAGCACGGGGGAGGGGGATGATACTGAAGCTTTCTTT
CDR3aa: CASTGEGDDTEAFF

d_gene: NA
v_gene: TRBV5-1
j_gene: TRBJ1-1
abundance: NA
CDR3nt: TGCGCCAGCAGCTTGGAAGCGGAACTGACTGAAGCTTTCTTT
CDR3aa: CASSLEAELTEAFF

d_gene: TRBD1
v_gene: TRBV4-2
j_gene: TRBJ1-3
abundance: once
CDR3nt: TGTGCCAGCAGCCATGGGGGGAGGCATGGACAGGGGGAAAACACCATATATTTT
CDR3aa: CASSHGGRHGQGENTIYF

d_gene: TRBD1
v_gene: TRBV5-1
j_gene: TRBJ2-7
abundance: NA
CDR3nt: TGCGCCAGCAGCGGCACAGGGGGCCCTTACGAGCAGTACTTC
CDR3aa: CASSGTGGPYEQYF

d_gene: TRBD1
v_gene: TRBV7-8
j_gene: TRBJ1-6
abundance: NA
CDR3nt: TGTGCCAGCAGCTTAGTCCCGGGACAGGGGAATTCACCCCTCCACTTT
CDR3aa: CASSLVPGQGNSPLHF

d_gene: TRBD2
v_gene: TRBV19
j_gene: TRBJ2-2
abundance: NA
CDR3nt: TGTGCCAGTAGTATCACAAGCGGGAGGGTTTCGAACACCGGGGAGCTGTTTTTT
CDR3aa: CASSITSGRVSNTGELFF